Listed here are 18 T cell receptor beta chains from one sample, sequenced in a study of CD8+CD57+ T cells in acquired aplastic anemia. Researchers used genomic DNA as the template to profile TCR beta VDJ and CDR3. One entry per CDR3 protein, called by TCRdb with MiXCR from the reads. The repertoire holds around 180,000 distinct CDR3 sequences, with 55% to 70% as singletons. Sequences were obtained from sorted CD4+, CD8+, or CD8+CD57+ T cells (not recorded which) from PBMCs. All receptors derive from a human donor in good health.

This clonotype was seen a few times. The gene calls are TRBV29-1 and TRBJ2-7; D is undetermined. The V gene's germline CDR1 is SQVTM and CDR2 ANQGSEA. CDR3 length equals 12 residues. V was pared by 4 bases and J by 4 bases, with 11 bases between. The CDR3 DNA is TGCAGCGTTGCAGGCCCCTTTTACGAGCAGTACTTC. Its translation is CSVAGPFYEQYF.

As for this clonotype: This could be a read error, since a much larger clone is one nucleotide away. The chain joins TRBV29-1 to TRBJ2-3; perhaps TRBD2 as D (5 bases). V lost 4 bases, J lost 0 bases, and 8 bases lay in between. The V gene's germline CDR1 is SQVTM and CDR2 ANQGSEA. The CDR3 spans 13 residues. CDR3 region: CSVAAVSTDTQYF. CDR3 bases: TGCAGCGTTGCAGCGGTTAGCACAGATACGCAGTATTTT.

V gene TRBV7-9 combines with J gene TRBJ2-7, with D possibly matching TRBD2 (5 bases). CDR3 length: 13 residues. V dropped 2 bases and J dropped 5 bases, with 10 bases sitting between them. CDR1 and CDR2 from the germline V gene are SEHNR and FQNEAQ (reference sequence). CDR3 sequence (DNA): TGTGCCAGCAGCTTAACTAGTGGGCACGAGCAGTACTTC. This codes for CASSLTSGHEQYF.

The chain links TRBV29-1 to TRBJ1-2; D is unclear. Germline CDR1 and CDR2: SQVTM and ANQGSEA. CDR3 length equals 10 residues. Trimming left V 4 bases short and J 5 bases short, with 5 bases between. The CDR3 nucleotides are TGCAGCGTTGGGGAGTATGGCTACACCTTC. As protein: CSVGEYGYTF.

The V gene is TRBV20-1, the J gene TRBJ2-5; D gene uncertain. With 6 bases removed from V and 2 bases from J, the gap between germline ends came to 4 bases. CDR1 is DFQATT, CDR2 SNEGSKA, per germline (reference sequence). The CDR3 consists of 10 residues. The CDR3 is CSAGQETQYF. The CDR3 DNA reads TGCAGTGCAGGGCAAGAGACCCAGTACTTC.

This clonotype appeared once. The chain combines TRBV15 with TRBJ1-2; D call uncertain. This CDR3 comprises 12 residues. Germline CDR1 and CDR2: LNHNV and YYDKDF (reference sequence). The germline V and J ends were trimmed by 4 bases and 2 bases, with 5 bases remaining between them. For the CDR3, the DNA is TGTGCCACCAGCAATGGCAACTATGGCTACACCTTC. This sequence encodes CATSNGNYGYTF.

V and J are TRBV2 and TRBJ1-1; TRBD1 agrees at 8 bases. Germline CDR1 reads SNHLY; CDR2 reads FYNNEI. The CDR3 consists of 14 residues. With 8 bases clipped from V and 2 bases from J, the junction kept 7 bases outside the gene matches. The CDR3 spells CASGWGQVNTEAFF. CDR3 nucleotide sequence: TGTGCCAGCGGATGGGGACAGGTAAACACTGAAGCTTTCTTT.

The V and J genes are TRBV29-1 and TRBJ1-2; D remains ambiguous. This CDR3 is 14 amino acids long. Trimming took 4 bases from V and 4 from J, leaving 16 bases between them. The V gene's germline CDR1 is SQVTM and CDR2 ANQGSEA. CDR3 sequence reads: CSVANLQVGYGYTF. Written as DNA, the CDR3 is TGCAGCGTTGCCAATTTGCAGGTCGGCTATGGCTACACCTTC.

The chain recombines TRBV24-1 with TRBJ2-1, with a tentative D call TRBD1 (6 bases). V lost 4 bases to trimming and J lost 4 bases, with 10 bases between them. The CDR3 has 14 amino acids. Germline V CDR1 and CDR2: KGHDR, SFDVKD. The CDR3 loop is CATSESGAYNEQFF. The CDR3 nucleotides are TGTGCCACCAGTGAATCAGGGGCTTACAATGAGCAGTTCTTC.

The V gene is TRBV5-1, the J gene TRBJ2-3; 12 bases align to TRBD2. V lost 1 base, J lost 6 bases, and 6 bases stayed unmatched. The CDR3 spans 16 residues. Per germline, CDR1 SGHRS and CDR2 YFSETQ. CDR3 nucleotide sequence: TGCGCCAGCAGCTTGAGGCTAGCGGGGGGGAAGGATACGCAGTATTTT. Protein product: CASSLRLAGGKDTQYF. Based on the CDR3 plus reference TRBV5-1 and TRBJ2-3, the full variable domain is KAGVTQTPRYLIKTRGQQVTLSCSPISGHRSVSWYQQTPGQGLQFLFEYFSETQRNKGNFPGRFSGRQFSNSRSEMNVSTLELGDSALYLCASSLRLAGGKDTQYFGPGTRLTVL.

CDR3 nucleotides: TGTGCCAGTAGTGGCAAGGGGACGACTAATGAAAAACTGTTTTTT. It translates to CASSGKGTTNEKLFF. The chain links TRBV19 to TRBJ1-4, with D possibly matching TRBD1 (5 bases). This CDR3 is 15 amino acids long. Trimming cost V 5 bases and J 2 bases, with 12 bases left between them. Germline CDR1 is LNHDA and CDR2 is SQIVND (reference sequence).

The chain is built from TRBV9 and TRBJ2-3, with D uncertain. Trimming left V 0 bases short and J 2 bases short, with 4 bases between. This CDR3 spans 13 amino acids. Germline V gene lookup returns CDR1 SGDLS and CDR2 YYNGEE. The CDR3 DNA follows: TGTGCCAGCAGCGTAGGCTACACAGATACGCAGTATTTT. This encodes CASSVGYTDTQYF.

This chain joins TRBV9 and TRBJ2-1; 12 bases match TRBD2. CDR3 size: 15 residues. Germline V gene data show CDR1 as SGDLS and CDR2 as YYNGEE. V shed 4 bases, J shed 9 bases, and the junction held 8 bases outside the gene matches. The CDR3 loop is CASSPRLAGDREQFF. CDR3 DNA sequence: TGTGCCAGCAGCCCCCGACTAGCGGGGGACCGTGAGCAGTTCTTC.

The gene calls are TRBV7-8 and TRBJ1-1; the D gene is possibly TRBD1 (5 bases). Germline values: CDR1 SGHVS, CDR2 FQNEAQ. The length of the CDR3 is 14 residues. The V end lost 5 bases, the J end lost 7 bases, and 17 bases lay between the germline ends. The CDR3 protein is CASSAHGGGFEAFF. The CDR3 DNA reads TGTGCCAGCAGCGCTCACGGGGGAGGGTTTGAAGCTTTCTTT.

This clonotype was detected ten times or more. The chain couples TRBV28 to TRBJ2-1; D call uncertain. The V end lost 5 bases, the J end lost 7 bases, and 9 bases lay between the germline ends. This CDR3 contains 12 residues. Per the germline V gene, CDR1 is MDHEN and CDR2 is SYDVKM. The DNA for the CDR3 is TGTGCCAGCAGTAGATGGCTGAATGAGCAGTTCTTC. Amino acid sequence: CASSRWLNEQFF.

This clonotype has at least ten counts. This chain joins TRBV6-1 and TRBJ1-2, with D unresolved. Trimming stripped 0 bases from V and 9 bases from J, with 8 bases between. Germline lookup yields CDR1 MNHNS and CDR2 SASEGT. The CDR3 contains 12 residues. The CDR3 DNA follows: TGTGCCAGCAGTGAAGCCGGCGGGAGCTACACCTTC. Its protein product is CASSEAGGSYTF.

This chain joins TRBV10-3 and TRBJ1-2; 7 bases map to TRBD1. Germline V lookup: CDR1 ENHRY, CDR2 SYGVKD. The CDR3 has 13 amino acids. V lost 10 bases and J lost 1; bases outside the gene matches: 6. The CDR3 DNA reads TGTGCCACCATCCGGGACAGTAACTATGGCTACACCTTC. It encodes CATIRDSNYGYTF.

The table lists this clonotype with many counts. The chain employs TRBV10-2 and TRBJ2-3; D unclear. V was cut by 2 bases and J by 7 bases, with 13 bases left in between. CDR3 length: 14 amino acids. From germline, CDR1 is WSHSY and CDR2 SAAADI. The CDR3 is CASSEVKPGYTQYF. In DNA form, the CDR3 reads TGCGCCAGCAGTGAGGTTAAACCGGGCTATACGCAGTATTTT.